The 4 T cell receptor beta chains below were found in one sample sequenced in a study of blood T cell repertoires in COVID-19. Method: immunoSEQ multiplex PCR; TCRdb's copy keeps in-frame clones and lacks some. The repertoire holds around 190,000 clones, 70% to 90% seen once, with roughly a sixth in the top ten. The source material was peripheral blood. The receptors derive from a man aged 50-59 years with COVID-19, enrolled during active disease.

This clone was counted only a few times. The V gene is TRBV4-2, the J gene TRBJ2-7, with TRBD2 matching over 10 bases. Germline V gene sequence: CDR1 LGHNA, CDR2 YNFKEQ. Trimming removed 1 base from V and 3 bases from J; junction bases left unmatched: 3. The length of the CDR3 is 15 residues. CDR3 bases: TGTGCCAGCAGCCAAGTGCTAGCGGGGGACTACGAGCAGTACTTC. This codes for CASSQVLAGDYEQYF.

This clone showed up just a few times. This rearrangement joins TRBV18 to TRBJ2-7; maybe TRBD2 (6 bases). Per germline, CDR1 KGHSH and CDR2 LQKENI. CDR3 size: 15 residues. With 4 bases removed from V and 4 bases from J, the gap between germline ends came to 17 bases. The DNA for the CDR3 is TGTGCCAGCTCACTAGGAGGTTCGGAGGGGTACGAGCAGTACTTC. Its translation is CASSLGGSEGYEQYF.

The chain joins TRBV27 to TRBJ2-1; 9 bases align to TRBD1. The V segment lost 6 bases and the J segment 7 bases; nucleotides outside the gene matches: 4. The CDR3 is 13 residues long. From germline, CDR1 is MNHEY and CDR2 SMNVEV (reference sequence). This CDR3 is CASSVTGGNEQFF. The CDR3 nucleotides are TGTGCCAGCAGCGTGACAGGGGGGAATGAGCAGTTCTTC.

This sequence joins TRBV5-1 and TRBJ2-7; tentatively, D is TRBD2 (6 bases). V lost 6 bases to trimming and J lost 0 bases, with 13 bases between them. The CDR3 is made up of 14 amino acids. CDR1 and CDR2 from the germline V gene are SGHRS and YFSETQ. CDR3 nucleotide sequence: TGCGCCAGCACCCATAGCGGTACCTCCTACGAGCAGTACTTC. It is translated as CASTHSGTSYEQYF.